Listed below are T cell receptor beta chains from one sample, sequenced in a study of T cells after posttransplantation cyclophosphamide. The data were produced by immunoSEQ multiplex PCR, yet TCRdb's version contains in-frame clones alone and is incomplete. The sample consists of approximately 15,000 clones, around 80% of them appearing once. The sequencing here drew on PBMCs, taken 410 to 450 days after allogeneic stem cell transplant with calcineurin inhibitor and methotrexate. These receptors all stem from a young adult male patient who received an allogeneic stem cell transplant from an unrelated donor, was CMV-positive, and had acute and chronic GVHD. Some T cells may be graft donor cells. CDR3s include the opening cysteine and the closing phenylalanine or tryptophan. A D gene is named only where the DNA matches it firmly. Some rows mark clone size as missing; the rest say once, few, many or name a class of expanded clone.

CDR3nt,CDR3aa,j_gene,v_gene,d_gene,abundance
TGTGCCAGCGGGGTGGCCAGGGGGACAGATACGCAGTATTTT,CASGVARGTDTQYF,TRBJ2-3,TRBV7-2,TRBD1,once
TGTGCCAGCAGCACGAGGGATAGGTACACCGGGGAGCTGTTTTTT,CASSTRDRYTGELFF,TRBJ2-2,TRBV13,-,-
TGTGCCACATCCCGGGTTTGGGAGAACTATGGCTACACCTTC,CATSRVWENYGYTF,TRBJ1-2,TRBV28,-,-
TGTGCCAGCAGTCGACTCGGAGGCGAGCAGTACTTC,CASSRLGGEQYF,TRBJ2-7,TRBV7-2,-,-
TGTGCCAGCAGCGGGGGACTAGCGGGAATGGAGACCCAGTACTTC,CASSGGLAGMETQYF,TRBJ2-5,TRBV5-6,TRBD2,-
TGTGCCAGCAGCGTGAGGGGGAGCGGGAGGGCCGCTGAGCAGTTCTTC,CASSVRGSGRAAEQFF,TRBJ2-1,TRBV9,TRBD2,-
TGTGCCAGCTCACCATACAGGGGTAGTGCAGATACGCAGTATTTT,CASSPYRGSADTQYF,TRBJ2-3,TRBV18,TRBD1,-
TGTGCCAGCAGCTTTTTAACGGGACTACACTACAATGAGCAGTTCTTC,CASSFLTGLHYNEQFF,TRBJ2-1,TRBV5-4,TRBD2,-
TGCGCCAGCAGCCAAGATGGGGGAGCGGGGGCCAACACCGGGGAGCTGTTTTTT,CASSQDGGAGANTGELFF,TRBJ2-2,TRBV4-3,TRBD2,-
TGTGCCAGCAGCCTCGTGGGGGCCCTTCCCAATCAGCCCCAGCATTTT,CASSLVGALPNQPQHF,TRBJ1-5,TRBV27,-,-
TGTGCCAGCAGCTTGATGTCAGGACTCGAGCAGTACTTC,CASSLMSGLEQYF,TRBJ2-7,TRBV4-2,-,few
TGTGCCAGCATGACGAAGGGCAGGGAAGACAATGAGCAGTTCTTC,CASMTKGREDNEQFF,TRBJ2-1,TRBV5-6,-,once
TGTGCCAGCAGCCAAGGATTAGAACTGAACACTGAAGCTTTCTTT,CASSQGLELNTEAFF,TRBJ1-1,TRBV4-2,-,-
TGTGCCAGCAGCCCGAGGGCAGGTTCCTACGAGCAGTACTTC,CASSPRAGSYEQYF,TRBJ2-7,TRBV7-2,-,-
TGTGCCAGTAGTATTGCAGAGCCGGGTAACTATGGCTACACCTTC,CASSIAEPGNYGYTF,TRBJ1-2,TRBV19,-,-
TGTGCCAGCAGCTTGGGCACCTATCAGCCCCAGCATTTT,CASSLGTYQPQHF,TRBJ1-5,TRBV7-6,-,-
TGTGCCATCAGTACCCCAAGGGGGAATAATTCACCCCTCCACTTT,CAISTPRGNNSPLHF,TRBJ1-6,TRBV10-3,-,-
TGTGCCAGCAGCTTTATGCTCCGGAACACCATATATTTT,CASSFMLRNTIYF,TRBJ1-3,TRBV7-9,-,-
TGTGCCAGCAGCCTTCACAGGGGATCCTCCTACGAGCAGTACTTC,CASSLHRGSSYEQYF,TRBJ2-7,TRBV14,TRBD1,few
TGTGCCAGCAATTTAGATGCTACCTACAATGAGCAGTTCTTC,CASNLDATYNEQFF,TRBJ2-1,TRBV27,-,once
TGTGCCAGCAGTCCACCCTCGGAGATCAACGAGCAGTACTTC,CASSPPSEINEQYF,TRBJ2-7,TRBV28,-,-
TGTGCCAGCAGCTTGGCGGGACAGGGTTCGGACACCGGGGAGCTGTTTTTT,CASSLAGQGSDTGELFF,TRBJ2-2,TRBV4-2,TRBD1,-
TGTGCTAGTGCCCTAGAGGCCGGAGGTAATCAGCCCCAGCATTTT,CASALEAGGNQPQHF,TRBJ1-5,TRBV12-5,-,few
TGTGCCAGCAGCTTATCCTTGGCGGGAGCACGTACCGGGGAGCTGTTTTTT,CASSLSLAGARTGELFF,TRBJ2-2,TRBV7-2,TRBD2,-
TGTGCCAGCAGCTCTTGGGACAGGGGAGACGGGGCCAACGTCCTGACTTTC,CASSSWDRGDGANVLTF,TRBJ2-6,TRBV11-1,TRBD1,-
TGTGCCAGCAGTTTTGAGGCGGGAGGGCCGTCAATCACAGATACGCAGTATTTT,CASSFEAGGPSITDTQYF,TRBJ2-3,TRBV27,TRBD2,few
TGCGCCAGCAGCTTCCCGCGGTTTAGCAATCAGCCCCAGCATTTT,CASSFPRFSNQPQHF,TRBJ1-5,TRBV5-1,-,-
TGTGCCAGTAGTATACGGCTAGCGGGAAACATTCAGTACTTC,CASSIRLAGNIQYF,TRBJ2-4,TRBV19,TRBD2,once
TGTGCTAGTCAGGTCACAACAGATACGCAGTATTTT,CASQVTTDTQYF,TRBJ2-3,TRBV12-5,-,-
TGTGCCAGCAGCGTAAGTACAGGGCCTGGGGGTGAGCAGTTCTTC,CASSVSTGPGGEQFF,TRBJ2-1,TRBV9,-,-
TGTGCCAGCAGTTCTGGCACCTTTCCCTGGCATGGCTACACCTTC,CASSSGTFPWHGYTF,TRBJ1-2,TRBV6-5,-,once
TGTGCCAGCAGACACAGGGGCAATCAGCCCCAGCATTTT,CASRHRGNQPQHF,TRBJ1-5,TRBV28,-,-
TGCGCCAGCAGCCACAAGTTGGGACAGGTCGGCTATGGCTACACCTTC,CASSHKLGQVGYGYTF,TRBJ1-2,TRBV4-1,TRBD1,-
TGTGCCAGCAGCAAAAACCGGGCCAAAGGGGGTGAAAAACTGTTTTTT,CASSKNRAKGGEKLFF,TRBJ1-4,TRBV7-8,-,once
TGTGCCAGCAGCTTAGCTTGGCTGGGGGCGAGTGGCTACACCTTC,CASSLAWLGASGYTF,TRBJ1-2,TRBV7-2,-,-
TGTGCCAGCAGTTTAGGGCAGAGCTACGAGCAGTACTTC,CASSLGQSYEQYF,TRBJ2-7,TRBV27,-,-
TGTGCTAGTGGTTTGGCGGGGGGGAGGGCCGGGGAGCTGTTTTTT,CASGLAGGRAGELFF,TRBJ2-2,TRBV12-5,TRBD2,-
TGTGCCAGCCACGGCGAGAGGATAGGGGCTGAAGCTTTCTTT,CASHGERIGAEAFF,TRBJ1-1,TRBV28,-,-
TGCAGCGTCTCAGGGGTCACCTACGAGCAGTACTTC,CSVSGVTYEQYF,TRBJ2-7,TRBV29-1,-,-
TGTGCCTGGAGTGGACAGGGTATTCGGAACACTGAAGCTTTCTTT,CAWSGQGIRNTEAFF,TRBJ1-1,TRBV30,TRBD1,once
TGTGCCAGCAGCCCTACTTCTGACAAGAACACTGAAGCTTTCTTT,CASSPTSDKNTEAFF,TRBJ1-1,TRBV5-4,-,-
TGTGCCAGCAGTGACGTCAGGAGGGGTAACACCGGGGAGCTGTTTTTT,CASSDVRRGNTGELFF,TRBJ2-2,TRBV2,-,once
TGTGCCAGAAGCTTACGACGTGCTAGCGAGTGCTACGAGCAGTACTTC,CARSLRRASECYEQYF,TRBJ2-7,TRBV5-3,-,few
TGTGCCAGCAGTTCCATAGCTGGAAACACCATATATTTT,CASSSIAGNTIYF,TRBJ1-3,TRBV6-6,-,-
TGTGCCAGCAGCCAAATGAGGGCTCCCCTATATGGCTACACCTTC,CASSQMRAPLYGYTF,TRBJ1-2,TRBV4-2,-,-
TGTGCCAGCAGTCCCACAGGGGCTCGGAGCACAGATACGCAGTATTTT,CASSPTGARSTDTQYF,TRBJ2-3,TRBV2,TRBD1,-
TGTGCCTGGAGCGAGGTTGATAGCAATCAGCCCCAGCATTTT,CAWSEVDSNQPQHF,TRBJ1-5,TRBV30,-,once
TGTGCCACCAGCAGAGAGGGCAGCTACGAGCAGTACTTC,CATSREGSYEQYF,TRBJ2-7,TRBV15,-,-